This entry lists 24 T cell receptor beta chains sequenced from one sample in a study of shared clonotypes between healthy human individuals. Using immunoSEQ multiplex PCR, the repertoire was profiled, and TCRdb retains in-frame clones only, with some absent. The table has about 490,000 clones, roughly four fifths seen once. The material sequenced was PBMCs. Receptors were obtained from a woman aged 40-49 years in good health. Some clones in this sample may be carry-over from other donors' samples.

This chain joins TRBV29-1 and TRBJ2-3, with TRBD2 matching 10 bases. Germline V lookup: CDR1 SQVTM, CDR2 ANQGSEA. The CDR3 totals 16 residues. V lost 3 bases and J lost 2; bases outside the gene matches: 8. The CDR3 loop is CSVDPRLAGSTDTQYF. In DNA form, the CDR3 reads TGCAGCGTTGACCCCCGACTAGCGGGTTCCACAGATACGCAGTATTTT.

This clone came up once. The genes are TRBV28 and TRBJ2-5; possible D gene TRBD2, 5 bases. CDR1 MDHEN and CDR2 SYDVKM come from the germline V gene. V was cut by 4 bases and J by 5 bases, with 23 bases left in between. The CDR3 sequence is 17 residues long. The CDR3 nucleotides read TGTGCCAGCAGTTCCAGGATGGGTACGGGTCGAGGGGAGACCCAGTACTTC. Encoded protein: CASSSRMGTGRGETQYF.

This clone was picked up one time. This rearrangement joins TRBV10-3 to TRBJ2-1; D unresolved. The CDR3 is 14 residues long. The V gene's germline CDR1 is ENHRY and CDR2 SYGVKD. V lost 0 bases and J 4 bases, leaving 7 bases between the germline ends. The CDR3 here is CAISESTQYNEQFF. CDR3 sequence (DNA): TGTGCCATCAGTGAGTCGACTCAATACAATGAGCAGTTCTTC.

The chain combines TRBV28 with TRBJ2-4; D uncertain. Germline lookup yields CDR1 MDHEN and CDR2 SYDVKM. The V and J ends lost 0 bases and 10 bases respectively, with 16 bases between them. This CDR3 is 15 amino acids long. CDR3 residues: CASSLCIPRSVIQYF. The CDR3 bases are TGTGCCAGCAGTTTATGCATCCCCCGGAGTGTGATTCAGTACTTC.

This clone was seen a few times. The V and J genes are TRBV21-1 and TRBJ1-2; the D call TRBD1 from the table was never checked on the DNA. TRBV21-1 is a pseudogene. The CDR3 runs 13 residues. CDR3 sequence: CASSSSHSLGYTF. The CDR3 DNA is TGTGCCAGCAGCTCAAGCCACAGCCTTGGCTACACCTTC.

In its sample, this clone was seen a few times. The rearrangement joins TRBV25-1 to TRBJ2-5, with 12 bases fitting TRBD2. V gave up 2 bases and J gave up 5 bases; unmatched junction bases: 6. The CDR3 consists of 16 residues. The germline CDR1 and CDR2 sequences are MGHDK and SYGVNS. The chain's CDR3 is CASSEASGRADETQYF. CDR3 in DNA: TGTGCCAGCAGTGAAGCTAGCGGGAGGGCCGACGAGACCCAGTACTTC. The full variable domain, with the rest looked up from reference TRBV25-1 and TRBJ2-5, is EADIYQTPRYLVIGTGKKITLECSQTMGHDKMYWYQQDPGMELHLIHYSYGVNSTEKGDLSSESTVSRIRTEHFPLTLESARPSHTSQYLCASSEASGRADETQYFGPGTRLLVL.

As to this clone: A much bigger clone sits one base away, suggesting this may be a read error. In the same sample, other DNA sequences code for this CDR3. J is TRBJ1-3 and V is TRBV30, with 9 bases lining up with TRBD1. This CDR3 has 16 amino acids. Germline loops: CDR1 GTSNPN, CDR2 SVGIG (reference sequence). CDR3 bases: TGTGCCTGGAGTGACGGACAGGGGACAGGCGGGAACACCATATATTTC. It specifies CAWSDGQGTGGNTIYF.

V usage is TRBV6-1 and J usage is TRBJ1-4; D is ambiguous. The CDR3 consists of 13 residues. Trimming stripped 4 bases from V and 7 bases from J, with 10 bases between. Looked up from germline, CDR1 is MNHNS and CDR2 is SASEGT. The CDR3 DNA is TGTGCCAGCAGTGTGCCGGCGGGTGAAAAACTGTTTTTT. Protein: CASSVPAGEKLFF.

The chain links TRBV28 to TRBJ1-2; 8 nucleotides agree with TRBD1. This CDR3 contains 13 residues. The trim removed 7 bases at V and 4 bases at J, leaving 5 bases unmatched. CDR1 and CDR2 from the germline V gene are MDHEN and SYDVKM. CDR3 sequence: CASTFTGGYGYTF. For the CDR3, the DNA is TGTGCCAGCACCTTTACAGGGGGCTATGGCTACACCTTC.

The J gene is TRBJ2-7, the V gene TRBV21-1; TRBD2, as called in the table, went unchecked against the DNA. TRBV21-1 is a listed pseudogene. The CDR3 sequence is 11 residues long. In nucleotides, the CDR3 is TGTGCCAGCACCACAGCCCTCGAGCAGTACTTC. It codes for CASTTALEQYF.

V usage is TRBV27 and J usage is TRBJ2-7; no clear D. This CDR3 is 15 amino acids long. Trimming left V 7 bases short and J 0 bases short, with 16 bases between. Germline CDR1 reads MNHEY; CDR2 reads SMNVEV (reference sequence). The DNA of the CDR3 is TGTGCCAGCACCTCTTTTCCAGGCCTCTCCTACGAGCAGTACTTC. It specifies CASTSFPGLSYEQYF.

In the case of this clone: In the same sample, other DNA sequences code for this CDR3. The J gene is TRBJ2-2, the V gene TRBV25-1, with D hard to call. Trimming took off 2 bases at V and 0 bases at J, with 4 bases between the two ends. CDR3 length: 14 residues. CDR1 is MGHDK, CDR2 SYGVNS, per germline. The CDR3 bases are TGTGCCAGCAGTGAACTAGCGAACACCGGGGAGCTGTTTTTT. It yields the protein CASSELANTGELFF.

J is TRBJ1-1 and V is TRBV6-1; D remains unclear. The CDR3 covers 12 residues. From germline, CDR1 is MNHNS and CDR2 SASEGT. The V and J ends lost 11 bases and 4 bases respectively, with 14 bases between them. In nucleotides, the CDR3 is TGTGCCGCTGCGGGGTCGGGCACTGAAGCTTTCTTT. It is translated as CAAAGSGTEAFF.

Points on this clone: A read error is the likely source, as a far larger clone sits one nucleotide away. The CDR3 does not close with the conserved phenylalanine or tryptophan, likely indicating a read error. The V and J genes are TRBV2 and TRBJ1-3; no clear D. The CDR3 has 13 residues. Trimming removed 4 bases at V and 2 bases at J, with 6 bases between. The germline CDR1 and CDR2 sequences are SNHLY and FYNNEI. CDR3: CASSGDPGNTIYS. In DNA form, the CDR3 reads TGTGCCAGCAGTGGGGATCCTGGAAACACCATATATTCT.

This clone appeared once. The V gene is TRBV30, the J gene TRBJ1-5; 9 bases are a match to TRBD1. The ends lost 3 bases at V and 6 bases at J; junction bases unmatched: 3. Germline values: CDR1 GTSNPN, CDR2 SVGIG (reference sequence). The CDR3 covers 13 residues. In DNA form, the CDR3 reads TGTGCCTGGAGCCCGGGACAGGGTCAGCCCCAGCATTTT. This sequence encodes CAWSPGQGQPQHF.

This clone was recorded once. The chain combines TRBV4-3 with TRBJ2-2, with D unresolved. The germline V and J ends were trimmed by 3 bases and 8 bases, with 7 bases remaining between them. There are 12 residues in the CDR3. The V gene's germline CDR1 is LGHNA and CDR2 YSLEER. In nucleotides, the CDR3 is TGCGCCAGCAGCCAGCGTAGTGGGGAGCTGTTTTTT. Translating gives CASSQRSGELFF.

This chain's CDR3 is CASSSRAGQETQYF. The CDR3 nucleotides read TGTGCCAGCAGCTCTCGGGCGGGACAAGAGACCCAGTACTTC. V is TRBV7-2 and J is TRBJ2-5; TRBD2 might be the D (6 bases). The CDR3 covers 14 residues. The germline CDR1 and CDR2 sequences are SGHTA and FQGNSA. The V end lost 4 bases, the J end lost 2 bases, and 11 bases lay between the germline ends.

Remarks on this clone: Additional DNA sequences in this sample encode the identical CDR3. CDR3 nucleotide sequence: TGTGCCAGCAGCGGGGGGGCCTCCTACGAGCAGTACTTC. It is translated as CASSGGASYEQYF. The chain uses TRBV2 and TRBJ2-7; 8 bases match TRBD2. This CDR3 spans 13 amino acids. The V segment lost 6 bases and the J segment 0 bases; nucleotides outside the gene matches: 1. Germline CDR1 and CDR2: SNHLY and FYNNEI.

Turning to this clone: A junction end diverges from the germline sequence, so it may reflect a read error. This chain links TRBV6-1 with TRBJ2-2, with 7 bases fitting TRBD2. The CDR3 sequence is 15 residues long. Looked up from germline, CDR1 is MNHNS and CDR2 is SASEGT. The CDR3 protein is CANSEVGGSTGELFF. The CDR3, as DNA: TGTGCCAACAGTGAAGTGGGCGGGAGCACCGGGGAGCTGTTTTTT.

CDR3 sequence reads: CASSHGTSGINTGELFF. CDR3 coding DNA: TGCGCCAGCAGCCACGGGACTAGCGGGATTAACACCGGGGAGCTGTTTTTT. The V and J genes are TRBV4-3 and TRBJ2-2, with 13 bases aligning to TRBD2. The CDR3 runs to 17 residues. The junction had 3 bases not matched to a gene; V was cut back by 3 bases and J by 2 bases. Germline V gene lookup returns CDR1 LGHNA and CDR2 YSLEER.

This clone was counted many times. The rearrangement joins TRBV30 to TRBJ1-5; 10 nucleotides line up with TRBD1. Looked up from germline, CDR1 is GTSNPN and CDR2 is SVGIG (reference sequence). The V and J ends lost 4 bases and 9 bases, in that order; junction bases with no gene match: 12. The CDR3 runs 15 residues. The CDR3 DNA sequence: TGTGCCTGGAACCCGACAGGGGGCGCGGAAAGGCCCCAGCATTTT. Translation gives CAWNPTGGAERPQHF.

CDR3 sequence: CAWREQQGWNTEAFF. CDR3 nucleotide sequence: TGTGCCTGGAGGGAGCAACAGGGCTGGAACACTGAAGCTTTCTTT. J is TRBJ1-1 and V is TRBV30, with D perhaps TRBD1 (6 bases). This CDR3 spans 15 amino acids. CDR1 is GTSNPN and CDR2 is SVGIG in the germline V gene (reference sequence). Trimming removed 3 bases at V and 1 base at J, with 15 bases between.

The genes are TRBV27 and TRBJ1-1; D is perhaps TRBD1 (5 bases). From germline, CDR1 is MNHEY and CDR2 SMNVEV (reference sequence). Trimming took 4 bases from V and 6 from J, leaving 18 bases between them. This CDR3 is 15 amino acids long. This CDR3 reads CASSSWGRDRSEAFF. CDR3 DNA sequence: TGTGCCAGCAGTTCCTGGGGCAGGGATCGGTCTGAAGCTTTCTTT.

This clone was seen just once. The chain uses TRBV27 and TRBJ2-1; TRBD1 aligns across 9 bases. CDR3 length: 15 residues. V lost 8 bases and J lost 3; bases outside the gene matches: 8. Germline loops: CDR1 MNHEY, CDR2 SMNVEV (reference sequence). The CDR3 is CASRLDRGHYNEQFF. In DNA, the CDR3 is TGTGCCAGCCGACTGGACAGGGGCCACTACAATGAGCAGTTCTTC.